A single sample gave rise to the 8 T cell receptor beta chains below, sequenced in a study of molecular identifiers for immune sequencing clone quantification. One entry per CDR3 protein, called by TCRdb with MiXCR from the PCR reads. The sample includes approximately 550,000 distinct CDR3 sequences, 20% to 25% of them seen just once. Sequencing input: naive CD8+ T cells from blood, with Jurkat cell RNA spiked in. The subset was: FACS-sorted CD8+CD4-CCR7+CD45RA+ naive T cells. These receptors came from a human donor in good health. Some libraries in this study had Jurkat cell RNA spiked in.

For this clonotype: Just one base apart from a much larger clone, this may be a read error. The chain recombines TRBV5-6 with TRBJ2-1; 8 bases map to TRBD1. Germline V lookup: CDR1 SGHDT, CDR2 YYEEEE. The CDR3 has 16 amino acids. CDR3 coding DNA: TGTGCCAGCAGCCGAGCCGGACAGGGTGACCACAATGTGCAGTTCTTC. Translated, it gives CASSRAGQGDHNVQFF.

Ten or more counts support this clonotype. V usage is TRBV7-9 and J usage is TRBJ2-3; TRBD2 might be the D (6 bases). This CDR3 has 15 amino acids. V lost 5 bases and J lost 2, with 14 bases in between. Germline V gives CDR1 SEHNR, CDR2 FQNEAQ (reference sequence). The chain's CDR3 is CASSPRDRTTDTQYF. In DNA, the CDR3 is TGTGCCAGCAGCCCGCGGGACCGCACCACAGATACGCAGTATTTT.

Comments on this clonotype: A read error is possible here, since a much larger clone lies one base away. The chain carries TRBV4-1 and TRBJ1-2; D remains unclear. Trimming took off 8 bases at V and 0 bases at J, with 16 bases between the two ends. The CDR3 has 15 amino acids. Germline assignment: CDR1 MGHRA and CDR2 YSYEKL. DNA of the CDR3: TGCGCCAGCGGCTACCGGGCCTCAGCTAACTATGGCTACACCTTC. This codes for CASGYRASANYGYTF.

This clonotype was recorded a few times. The chain combines TRBV4-1 with TRBJ1-1, with 7 bases that match TRBD1. Trimming cost V 4 bases and J 1 base; bases outside gene matches: 6. Germline CDR1 MGHRA, CDR2 YSYEKL. The CDR3 spans 15 residues. The chain's CDR3 is CASSPRQGQNTEAFF. The DNA of the CDR3 is TGCGCCAGCAGCCCCCGACAGGGACAGAACACTGAAGCTTTCTTT.

This clonotype was seen repeatedly, ten times or more. V usage is TRBV9 and J usage is TRBJ2-6; D gene ambiguous. There are 13 residues in the CDR3. The V and J ends lost 4 bases and 4 bases respectively, with 6 bases between them. Per germline, CDR1 SGDLS and CDR2 YYNGEE. The CDR3 nucleotides read TGTGCCAGCAGCCACGCCGGGGCCAACGTCCTGACTTTC. Its translation: CASSHAGANVLTF.

This clonotype was observed a few times. The V gene is TRBV24-1, the J gene TRBJ2-2; maybe TRBD1 (6 bases). Trimming stripped 4 bases from V and 4 bases from J, with 9 bases between. The CDR3 has 14 residues. Germline-derived CDR1 and CDR2 are KGHDR and SFDVKD. This CDR3 reads CATSEQGVTGELFF. The CDR3 nucleotides are TGTGCCACCAGTGAACAGGGTGTCACCGGGGAGCTGTTTTTT.

Of note for this clonotype: A single base separates this from a much larger clone, so it may be a read error. The chain has TRBV11-2 and TRBJ2-3, with TRBD2 matching over 9 bases. This CDR3 comprises 16 residues. Germline CDR1 SGHAT, CDR2 FQNNGV. The CDR3 sequence: CAGSLEVAGGTDTQYF. Written as DNA, the CDR3 is TGTGCCGGCAGCTTAGAGGTAGCGGGGGGCACAGATACGCAGTATTTT.

In this sample, this clonotype turned up many times. J is TRBJ2-7 and V is TRBV27; 11 bases agree with TRBD1. J lost 3 bases, V lost 6 bases, and 4 bases had no gene match. This CDR3 is 14 amino acids long. Germline lookup yields CDR1 MNHEY and CDR2 SMNVEV (reference sequence). The CDR3 region is CASSRTGGFYEQYF. The DNA for the CDR3 is TGTGCCAGCAGCCGGACAGGGGGCTTCTACGAGCAGTACTTC.